Listed below are T cell receptor beta chains from one sample, sequenced in a study of T cell changes during pregnancy in multiple sclerosis. Profiling relied on immunoSEQ multiplex PCR, and the TCRdb table lists in-frame clones only, not all of them. The data contain about 85,000 clones, 90% to 95% of them singletons. Sequenced material: peripheral blood, taken in the first trimester of pregnancy. The receptors were gathered from a female donor with multiple sclerosis, enrolled in a pregnancy study. CDR3s include the opening cysteine and the closing phenylalanine or tryptophan. Fields, in order: V gene, CDR3 protein.

TRBV5-4 | CASSLQGPGNTIYF
TRBV7-9 | CASSPWGRGVYGYTF
TRBV10-3 | CAISEGGRMNTGELFF
TRBV5-4 | CAVEHREYTGELFF
TRBV7-6 | CASSFNAGNEQYF
TRBV6-5 | CASRTTGNYGYTF
TRBV5-4 | CASSLLAGGQETQYF
TRBV6-1 | CASSDLPGEGYGYTF
TRBV6-5 | CASSYKRNTEAFF
TRBV11-1 | CASTRRQGHEKLFF
TRBV12-5 | CASGLVQSSGGHEQFF
TRBV6-5 | CASSPSGQINEKLFF
TRBV18 | CASSPPGTGFYEQYF
TRBV5-1 | CASSLDRVRSPLHF
TRBV6-5 | CASRAGGTGELFF
TRBV7-7 | CASSPSGIDTQYF
TRBV27 | CASGRGSEAFF
TRBV11-3 | CASSFLAGGYNEQFF
TRBV9 | CASSAGTANTEAFF
TRBV28 | CASSFEAGLGTEAFF
TRBV5-1 | CASSSTGTTKASLYEQYF
TRBV6-6 | CASRPRMGQENTEAFF
TRBV5-4 | CASSLGLAGGFVNEQFF
TRBV18 | CASSRGGSSGNTIYF
TRBV6-1 | CASSLEGLAYEQYF
TRBV29-1 | CSVDRGGETQYF
TRBV29-1 | CSVWLLRGPYEQYF